The 18 T cell receptor beta chains below all came from one sample that was sequenced in a study of blood T cells in healthy people across ages. It was with a sample-barcoded 5' primer and a J-beta primer mix that a second PCR of roughly 7 to 11 cycles was run. TCRdb ran MiXCR on the 5' RACE reads and lists one entry per CDR3 protein. The table includes about 780,000 distinct CDR3 sequences, around half detected once. Sample: blood. These receptors were obtained from an elderly man in good health.

The chain is built from TRBV5-6 and TRBJ1-6; no clear D. Looked up from germline, CDR1 is SGHDT and CDR2 is YYEEEE. The CDR3 length is 12 residues. V dropped 7 bases and J dropped 5 bases, with 7 bases sitting between them. CDR3 sequence reads: CASRTNNSPLHF. CDR3 DNA sequence: TGTGCCAGCCGCACAAATAATTCACCCCTCCACTTT.

The J gene is TRBJ2-2, the V gene TRBV20-1, with 10 bases lining up with TRBD1. The CDR3 totals 18 residues. The V gene end was trimmed by 3 bases and the J gene end by 4 bases; junction bases not matched to a gene: 14. Germline CDR1 and CDR2: DFQATT and SNEGSKA (reference sequence). Here the CDR3 reads CSASSPTGGRLGTGELFF. CDR3 nucleotides: TGCAGTGCTAGTTCCCCGACAGGGGGCCGTTTGGGCACCGGGGAGCTGTTTTTT.

The V and J genes are TRBV20-1 and TRBJ2-7; D might be TRBD1 (6 bases). This CDR3 spans 15 amino acids. Trimming took 0 bases from V and 1 from J, leaving 13 bases between them. Germline CDR1 reads DFQATT; CDR2 reads SNEGSKA (reference sequence). CDR3 in amino acids: CSARDPRGTSYEQYF. CDR3 coding DNA: TGCAGTGCTAGAGATCCCAGGGGAACATCCTACGAGCAGTACTTC.

J is TRBJ2-7 and V is TRBV6-6; D unclear. This CDR3 spans 15 amino acids. V lost 2 bases and J 2 bases, leaving 13 bases between the germline ends. CDR1 is MNHNY and CDR2 is SVGAGI in the germline V gene (reference sequence). The CDR3 region is CASSYVTPGAYEQYF. The CDR3 DNA follows: TGTGCCAGCAGTTACGTGACTCCTGGGGCCTACGAGCAGTACTTC.

The sample holds a few counts of this clonotype. The chain couples TRBV29-1 to TRBJ2-3; tentatively, D is TRBD2 (6 bases). The CDR3 is made up of 16 amino acids. Germline values: CDR1 SQVTM, CDR2 ANQGSEA. The CDR3 is CPLPGGKGHGTDTQYF. The CDR3 coding sequence is TGCCCCCTCCCGGGCGGGAAAGGCCATGGCACAGATACGCAGTATTTT.

This clonotype was detected many times. V usage is TRBV28 and J usage is TRBJ2-7; 12 bases are shared with TRBD2. Unmatched junction bases numbered 8, after V lost 4 bases and J lost 4 bases. CDR3 length equals 16 residues. Looked up from germline, CDR1 is MDHEN and CDR2 is SYDVKM. The CDR3 coding sequence is TGTGCCAGCAGTTCGCCGGGACTAGCGGGTAGTTACGAGCAGTACTTC. It specifies CASSSPGLAGSYEQYF. Complete variable domain (other parts from reference TRBV28 and TRBJ2-7): DVKVTQSSRYLVKRTGEKVFLECVQDMDHENMFWYRQDPGLGLRLIYFSYDVKMKEKGDIPEGYSVSREKKERFSLILESASTNQTSMYLCASSSPGLAGSYEQYFGPGTRLTVT.

CDR3: CASSGRIGGWTNSEQFF. CDR3 DNA sequence: TGTGCCAGCAGTGGCCGAATAGGGGGATGGACAAACAGTGAGCAGTTCTTC. This chain links TRBV6-1 with TRBJ2-1, with D possibly being TRBD1 (6 bases). The germline gives CDR1 MNHNS, CDR2 SASEGT. The CDR3 spans 17 residues. Trimming removed 4 bases from V and 9 bases from J, with 25 bases in between.

The chain links TRBV20-1 to TRBJ2-5, with D possibly being TRBD1 (5 bases). The last part of the DNA fits TRBJ2-7 better; the J call may be wrong. Germline V gene lookup returns CDR1 DFQATT and CDR2 SNEGSKA (reference sequence). CDR3 size: 13 residues. The CDR3 spells CSAKGITGNEQYF. The CDR3 DNA follows: TGCAGTGCTAAGGGGATTACAGGAAACGAGCAGTACTTC.

The rearrangement joins TRBV20-1 to TRBJ1-2, with D uncertain. Per the germline V gene, CDR1 is DFQATT and CDR2 is SNEGSKA (reference sequence). With 4 bases removed from V and 4 bases from J, the gap between germline ends came to 13 bases. This CDR3 region has 13 residues. CDR3: CSATSPSGYGYTF. The CDR3 nucleotides read TGCAGTGCTACGTCCCCAAGCGGCTATGGCTACACCTTC.

The chain uses TRBV7-2 and TRBJ2-3, with a possible D match to TRBD2 (6 bases). CDR3 size: 14 residues. The V and J ends lost 5 bases and 6 bases respectively, with 15 bases between them. Germline values: CDR1 SGHTA, CDR2 FQGNSA. The CDR3 DNA is TGTGCCAGCAGCGTCTTAGTAGGGAGGGATACGCAGTATTTT. The encoded protein is CASSVLVGRDTQYF. The full variable domain, with the rest looked up from reference TRBV7-2 and TRBJ2-3, is GAGVSQSPSNKVTEKGKDVELRCDPISGHTALYWYRQSLGQGLEFLIYFQGNSAPDKSGLPSDRFSAERTGGSVSTLTIQRTQQEDSAVYLCASSVLVGRDTQYFGPGTRLTVL.

There are many counts of this clonotype. The V gene is TRBV29-1, the J gene TRBJ2-3; TRBD1 agrees at 8 bases. CDR1 is SQVTM and CDR2 is ANQGSEA in the germline V gene. There are 16 residues in the CDR3. V was pared by 0 bases and J by 1 base, with 6 bases of the junction left unmatched. CDR3 nucleotides: TGCAGCGTTGAAGATAGGGACAGGCCTGGCACAGATACGCAGTATTTT. Protein sequence: CSVEDRDRPGTDTQYF.

This clonotype was counted a few times. The J gene is TRBJ1-1, the V gene TRBV20-1; D perhaps matches TRBD1 (5 bases). Trimming took off 0 bases at V and 6 bases at J, with 14 bases between the two ends. Germline assignment: CDR1 DFQATT and CDR2 SNEGSKA (reference sequence). The CDR3 loop spans 14 amino acids. CDR3 DNA: TGCAGTGCTAGAGACCCCAGGGTGGGCGCTGAAGCTTTCTTT. Residues: CSARDPRVGAEAFF.

J is TRBJ2-5 and V is TRBV29-1; 15 bases agree with TRBD2. Germline CDR1 is SQVTM and CDR2 is ANQGSEA. The V and J ends lost 6 bases and 11 bases, in that order; junction bases with no gene match: 16. The CDR3 has 16 amino acids. The DNA of the CDR3 is TGCAGCGTAGGGACTAGCGGGAGGAGGGGGAGAAATGAGCAGTACTTC. Encoded protein: CSVGTSGRRGRNEQYF.

This clonotype has only one observation. A read error may account for a junction end that differs from germline. The chain has TRBV11-1 and TRBJ2-5; no firm D call. The CDR3 sequence is 16 residues long. In germline, CDR1 is SGHAT, CDR2 FQDESV (reference sequence). The CDR3 loop is CAGSLRSARYQETQYF. For the CDR3, the DNA is TGTGCCGGCAGCTTACGAAGCGCCCGATACCAAGAGACCCAGTACTTC.

This clonotype was detected only a few times. The V call is TRBV5-6, the J call TRBJ1-2; D is uncertain. V lost 1 base and J lost 2, with 15 bases in between. Germline assignment: CDR1 SGHDT and CDR2 YYEEEE. This CDR3 has 16 amino acids. CDR3 sequence (DNA): TGTGCCAGCAGCTTGAGTTTGTCAGGAAGGAACTATGGCTACACCTTC. This sequence encodes CASSLSLSGRNYGYTF.

This clonotype was counted once. With a much larger clone just one base away, this may be a read error. The chain joins TRBV29-1 to TRBJ2-5; D gene unclear. With the DNA end fitting TRBJ2-1 better, the J assignment may be wrong. Germline CDR1 is SQVTM and CDR2 is ANQGSEA. The CDR3 is 15 amino acids. The CDR3 DNA reads TGCAGCGTTATCCCCCCCCGTGGCAGCCAAGAGACCCAGTTCTTC. It specifies CSVIPPRGSQETQFF.

Turning to this clonotype: One end of the junction is discordant with germline, which a read error may explain. V gene TRBV20-1 combines with J gene TRBJ2-5; 7 bases are a match to TRBD1. Germline assignment: CDR1 DFQATT and CDR2 SNEGSKA (reference sequence). CDR3 length: 16 residues. The CDR3 nucleotides read TGCAGTGCTAGAGGACAGGGAAACTTGTACCAAGAGGCCCAGTACTTC. Translation gives CSARGQGNLYQEAQYF.

This clonotype has a handful of counts. The chain uses TRBV7-2 and TRBJ2-7, with 7 bases identical to TRBD2. V shed 1 base, J shed 2 bases, and the junction held 8 bases outside the gene matches. Per germline, CDR1 SGHTA and CDR2 FQGNSA. CDR3 length: 16 residues. CDR3 sequence reads: CASSLGMRGGAYEQYF. The CDR3 nucleotides read TGTGCCAGCAGCTTAGGAATGAGGGGAGGGGCCTACGAGCAGTACTTC.